These 20 T cell receptor beta chains came from one sample sequenced in a study of blood T cells in healthy people across ages. A second PCR of about 7 to 11 cycles used a sample-barcoded 5' primer and a J-beta primer mix. A single record per CDR3 protein comes from TCRdb applying MiXCR to the 5' RACE reads. The sample yields around 1,800,000 distinct CDR3 sequences, roughly two fifths seen once. The sample taken for sequencing was blood. These receptors all come from a human donor in good health.

This clonotype was observed a handful of times. This chain links TRBV4-3 with TRBJ1-1, with a possible D match to TRBD1 (5 bases). CDR3 length equals 19 residues. From germline, CDR1 is LGHNA and CDR2 YSLEER. Trimming shortened V by 1 base and J by 0 bases, and 21 bases separated the two germline ends. CDR3 amino acids: CASSQVIRGPEGMNTEAFF. In nucleotides, the CDR3 is TGCGCCAGCAGCCAAGTCATCCGGGGCCCGGAGGGTATGAACACTGAAGCTTTCTTT.

This clonotype was picked up a small number of times. The chain combines TRBV20-1 with TRBJ2-1; tentative D call: TRBD2 (6 bases). V shed 6 bases and J shed 5 bases, with 11 bases lying between them. CDR3 size: 12 residues. Germline values: CDR1 DFQATT, CDR2 SNEGSKA (reference sequence). CDR3 in DNA: TGCAGTGCCGGGGGAGTAGACAATGAGCAGTTCTTC. It is translated as CSAGGVDNEQFF.

About this clonotype: This may arise from a read error, as a much more abundant clone is one base away. The chain is built from TRBV7-2 and TRBJ1-4; 7 bases map to TRBD1. This CDR3 has 12 residues. V lost 5 bases to trimming and J lost 10 bases; unmatched junction nucleotides: 4. From germline, CDR1 is SGHTA and CDR2 FQGNSA. The CDR3 DNA is TGTGCCAGCAGCCCAGGGGGGGGAAAACTGTTTTTT. Translation: CASSPGGGKLFF. Full variable domain (outside the CDR3, taken from reference TRBV7-2 and TRBJ1-4): GAGVSQSPSNKVTEKGKDVELRCDPISGHTALYWYRQSLGQGLEFLIYFQGNSAPDKSGLPSDRFSAERTGGSVSTLTIQRTQQEDSAVYLCASSPGGGKLFFGSGTQLSVL.

V and J are TRBV10-3 and TRBJ1-1; D not resolved. Germline CDR1 ENHRY, CDR2 SYGVKD. The V end was cut by 10 bases, the J end by 5 bases, with 17 bases between. This CDR3 has 13 residues. The CDR3 nucleotides are TGTGCCACGAACTCGGACCTAGCGACTGAAGCTTTCTTT. Residues: CATNSDLATEAFF.

Remarks on this clonotype: A much more abundant neighbour one base away suggests this may be a read error. The V gene is TRBV11-2, the J gene TRBJ2-7; no clear D gene. CDR1 SGHAT and CDR2 FQNNGV come from the germline V gene. This CDR3 comprises 13 residues. The CDR3: CASGLEHSYEQYF. Written as DNA, the CDR3 is TGTGCCAGCGGCTTAGAACATTCCTACGAGCAGTACTTC.

This chain connects TRBV20-1 to TRBJ2-7; the D gene is possibly TRBD2 (7 bases). Between the trimmed V and J ends, which lost 0 bases and 0 bases, there was a span of 12 bases. The CDR3 runs to 15 residues. Germline assignment: CDR1 DFQATT and CDR2 SNEGSKA (reference sequence). The CDR3 DNA is TGCAGTGCTAGAGATAGGGGGGGGGCCTCCTACGAGCAGTACTTC. Translation: CSARDRGGASYEQYF.

In this sample, this clonotype turned up a few times. The rearrangement joins TRBV5-6 to TRBJ1-5, with TRBD1 matching over 8 bases. The CDR3 is 15 amino acids. V shed 3 bases and J 3 bases; nucleotides not matched to a gene: 5. Germline CDR1 is SGHDT and CDR2 is YYEEEE. CDR3 sequence reads: CASSSGTGLNQPQHF. CDR3 DNA: TGTGCCAGCAGCTCCGGGACAGGACTCAATCAGCCCCAGCATTTT. The variable domain in full, completed from reference TRBV5-6 and TRBJ1-5, reads DAGVTQSPTHLIKTRGQQVTLRCSPKSGHDTVSWYQQALGQGPQFIFQYYEEEERQRGNFPDRFSGHQFPNYSSELNVNALLLGDSALYLCASSSGTGLNQPQHFGDGTRLSIL.

This clonotype showed up just a few times. The V call is TRBV5-1, the J call TRBJ2-7, with 10 bases matching TRBD1. With V trimmed by 0 bases and J by 5 bases, 5 bases remained unmatched. The germline CDR1 and CDR2 sequences are SGHRS and YFSETQ. The CDR3 runs 15 residues. CDR3 region: CASSLADRGIHEQYF. CDR3 DNA: TGCGCCAGCAGCTTGGCGGACAGGGGGATCCACGAGCAGTACTTC.

This rearrangement joins TRBV11-2 to TRBJ2-4, with D possibly being TRBD2 (6 bases). CDR1 and CDR2 (germline): SGHAT, FQNNGV. The CDR3 totals 13 residues. V was trimmed by 8 bases and J by 13 bases, leaving 21 bases between them. Here the CDR3 DNA reads TGTGCCAGCTCGACGGGACTCCTGAGTGAGCAGTACTTC. It codes for CASSTGLLSEQYF.

The V and J genes are TRBV6-5 and TRBJ2-7, with unresolved D. Germline loops: CDR1 MNHEY, CDR2 SVGAGI. This CDR3 region has 13 residues. V was pared by 6 bases and J by 1 base, with 10 bases between. Here the CDR3 reads CASRSGLSYEQYF. The CDR3 DNA sequence: TGTGCCAGCAGATCGGGCCTTTCCTACGAGCAGTACTTC.

This clonotype has more than one count but fewer than ten. The chain couples TRBV28 to TRBJ2-7; D is possibly TRBD1 (5 bases). V lost 5 bases and J 2 bases, leaving 19 bases between the germline ends. CDR1 and CDR2 (germline): MDHEN, SYDVKM. The CDR3 is 16 amino acids. Here the CDR3 reads CASSTEDTFPTYEQYF. The CDR3 coding sequence is TGTGCCAGCAGTACAGAGGACACCTTCCCCACCTACGAGCAGTACTTC.

The rearrangement joins TRBV5-1 to TRBJ2-3; D may be TRBD1 (6 bases). Trimming pared 7 bases from V and 6 bases from J, leaving 18 bases between. Germline-derived CDR1 and CDR2 are SGHRS and YFSETQ. CDR3 length: 14 residues. The CDR3 protein is CASGAGTTRDTQYF. CDR3 in DNA: TGCGCCAGCGGCGCCGGGACAACGAGGGATACGCAGTATTTT.

This clonotype was detected only a few times. V and J are TRBV6-2 or TRBV6-3 and TRBJ2-7, with 9 bases fitting TRBD1. Looked up from germline, CDR1 is MNHEY and CDR2 is SVGEGT. With 6 bases clipped from V and 5 bases from J, the junction kept 11 bases outside the gene matches. CDR3 length: 15 amino acids. The CDR3 DNA is TGTGCCAGCAGACCTTTTGGGACAGGGTTCCACGAGCAGTACTTC. It codes for CASRPFGTGFHEQYF.

This clonotype was observed at least ten times. The chain couples TRBV11-3 to TRBJ2-1; D ambiguous. Germline V lookup: CDR1 SGHNT, CDR2 YENEEA. The V gene lost 4 bases and the J gene lost 0 bases, with 7 bases spanning the gap. The CDR3 is made up of 14 amino acids. For the CDR3, the DNA is TGTGCCAGCAGCTCGACGAGCTCCTACAATGAGCAGTTCTTC. This encodes CASSSTSSYNEQFF. The whole variable domain, filled in from reference TRBV11-3 and TRBJ2-1, reads EAGVVQSPRYKIIEKKQPVAFWCNPISGHNTLYWYLQNLGQGPELLIRYENEEAVDDSQLPKDRFSAERLKGVDSTLKIQPAELGDSAVYLCASSSTSSYNEQFFGPGTRLTVL.

The chain uses TRBV5-6 and TRBJ2-5; D call uncertain. Germline CDR1 and CDR2: SGHDT and YYEEEE. V was clipped by 2 bases and J by 2 bases, with 16 bases between them. The CDR3 runs to 16 residues. The CDR3 DNA is TGTGCCAGCAGCTTTGTAAGCCCTAGGATGCAAGAGACCCAGTACTTC. It yields the protein CASSFVSPRMQETQYF.

As regards this clonotype: An end of the junction does not agree with germline; a read error may underlie this. V gene TRBV9 combines with J gene TRBJ1-2; D uncertain. The CDR3 runs 13 residues. Looked up from germline, CDR1 is SGDLS and CDR2 is YYNGEE. The CDR3 DNA sequence: TGTGCCAGCAGCGTAGCTGCAGACTATGACTACACCTTC. It specifies CASSVAADYDYTF.

The gene calls are TRBV20-1 and TRBJ2-1; 9 bases agree with TRBD1. V gave up 5 bases and J gave up 7 bases; unmatched junction bases: 9. Germline CDR1 and CDR2: DFQATT and SNEGSKA (reference sequence). This CDR3 contains 14 residues. This CDR3 is CSAAGQGNYNEQFF. DNA for the CDR3: TGCAGTGCTGCGGGACAGGGAAATTATAATGAGCAGTTCTTC.

The chain is built from TRBV24-1 and TRBJ1-2; 8 bases map to TRBD1. Looked up from germline, CDR1 is KGHDR and CDR2 is SFDVKD. V lost 4 bases and J lost 4; bases outside the gene matches: 7. CDR3 length: 15 amino acids. As DNA, the CDR3 is TGTGCCACCAGTGACGACAGGGGCAACCCCTATGGCTACACCTTC. Protein sequence: CATSDDRGNPYGYTF.

V gene TRBV20-1 combines with J gene TRBJ2-2, with 9 positions matching TRBD1. CDR1 is DFQATT and CDR2 is SNEGSKA in the germline V gene (reference sequence). V shed 0 bases and J 4 bases; nucleotides not matched to a gene: 3. This CDR3 has 15 residues. CDR3 sequence (DNA): TGCAGTGCTAGAGAAGGACAGGGGACCACCGGGGAGCTGTTTTTT. Protein product: CSAREGQGTTGELFF.

The chain has TRBV27 and TRBJ1-5; no definite D call. The CDR3 is made up of 15 amino acids. V lost 4 bases, J lost 0 bases, and 10 bases lay in between. Looked up from germline, CDR1 is MNHEY and CDR2 is SMNVEV (reference sequence). The CDR3 protein is CASSSLGNSNQPQHF. As DNA, the CDR3 is TGTGCCAGCAGTTCGCTCGGCAATAGCAATCAGCCCCAGCATTTT.